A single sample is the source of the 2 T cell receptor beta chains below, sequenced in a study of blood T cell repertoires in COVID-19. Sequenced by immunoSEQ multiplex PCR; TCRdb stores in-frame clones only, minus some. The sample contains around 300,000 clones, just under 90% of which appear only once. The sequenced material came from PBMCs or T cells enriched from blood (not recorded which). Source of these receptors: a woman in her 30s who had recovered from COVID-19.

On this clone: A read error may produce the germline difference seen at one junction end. As DNA, the CDR3 is TGTGCCAGCAGCCACCCGGGACTAGCCGGGAGGGATGAACAGTTCTTC. It is translated as CASSHPGLAGRDEQFF. The rearrangement joins TRBV4-2 to TRBJ2-1; the match to TRBD2 covers 9 bases. This CDR3 is 16 amino acids long. Germline V gives CDR1 LGHNA, CDR2 YNFKEQ.

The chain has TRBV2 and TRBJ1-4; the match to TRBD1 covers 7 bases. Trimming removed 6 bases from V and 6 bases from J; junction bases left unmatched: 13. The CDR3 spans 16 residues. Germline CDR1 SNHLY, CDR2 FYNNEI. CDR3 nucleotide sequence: TGTGCCAGCAGCTACTTACCGGGACAGTGGGATGAAAAACTGTTTTTT. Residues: CASSYLPGQWDEKLFF.